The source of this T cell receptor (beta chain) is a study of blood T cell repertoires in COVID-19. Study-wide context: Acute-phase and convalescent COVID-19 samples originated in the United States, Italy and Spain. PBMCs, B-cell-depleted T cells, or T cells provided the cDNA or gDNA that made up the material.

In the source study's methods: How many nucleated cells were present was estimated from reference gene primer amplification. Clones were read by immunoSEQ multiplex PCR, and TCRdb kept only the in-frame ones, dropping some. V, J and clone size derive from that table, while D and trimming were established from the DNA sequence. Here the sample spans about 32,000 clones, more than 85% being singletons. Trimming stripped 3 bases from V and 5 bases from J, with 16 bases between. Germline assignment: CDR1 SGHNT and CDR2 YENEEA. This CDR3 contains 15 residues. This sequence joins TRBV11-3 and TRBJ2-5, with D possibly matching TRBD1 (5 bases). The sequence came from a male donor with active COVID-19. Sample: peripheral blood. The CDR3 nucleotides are TGTGCCAGCAGCTTCAGAAAGCAGGGTCGGGAGACCCAGTACTTC. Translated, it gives CASSFRKQGRETQYF.